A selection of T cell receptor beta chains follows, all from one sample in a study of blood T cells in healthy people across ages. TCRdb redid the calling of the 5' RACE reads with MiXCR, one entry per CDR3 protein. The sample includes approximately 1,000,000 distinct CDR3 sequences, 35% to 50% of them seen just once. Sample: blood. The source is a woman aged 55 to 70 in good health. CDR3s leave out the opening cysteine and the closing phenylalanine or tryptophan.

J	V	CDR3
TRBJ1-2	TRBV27	ASSPLGTGGGYGYT
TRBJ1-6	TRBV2	ASSGDRGNSPLH
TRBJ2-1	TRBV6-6	ASNDRGSYNEQF
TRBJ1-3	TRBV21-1	ASSKVRGDSGNTIY
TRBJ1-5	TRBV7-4	ASSPRGRSSNQPQH
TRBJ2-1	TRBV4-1	ASSQDSVLSGTSYNEQF
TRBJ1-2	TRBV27	ASGPTGDDGYT
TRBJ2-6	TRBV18	ASSLYGRSGANVLT
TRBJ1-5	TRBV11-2	ASSHPGSVGQPQH
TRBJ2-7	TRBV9	ASSPEGVYYEQY
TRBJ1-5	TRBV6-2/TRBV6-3	ASSYVSSNQPQH
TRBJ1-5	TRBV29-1	SVLRGGGNQPQH
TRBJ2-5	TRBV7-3	ASSFGLQETQY
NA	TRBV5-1	ASSPPGQRYEQY
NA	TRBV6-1	ASKQIAHRRGNGETQY
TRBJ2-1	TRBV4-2	ASSPNPSGNSYNEQF
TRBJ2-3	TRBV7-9	ASSLGVASTDTQY
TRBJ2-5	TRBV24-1	ATSDFSGLSLQETQY
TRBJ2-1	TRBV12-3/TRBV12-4	ASSTGTSGALSCNEQF
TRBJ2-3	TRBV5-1	ASSLIGSTDTQY
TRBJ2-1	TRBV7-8	ASSDSGSETGQF
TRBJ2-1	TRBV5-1	ASSLGMWDEQF
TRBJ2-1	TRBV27	ASRRAGGNNEQF
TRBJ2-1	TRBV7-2	ASSRRTDGEQF
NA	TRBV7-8	ASSTGLVGGPTYEQY
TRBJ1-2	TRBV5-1	ASSVDRVGDYGYT
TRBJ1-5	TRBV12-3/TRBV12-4	ASRPGQGGGQPQH
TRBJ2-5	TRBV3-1	ASTPGGAYETQY